This passage covers 4 T cell receptor beta chains from one sample sequenced in a study of T cells in Graves' hyperthyroidism and ophthalmopathy. Regions amplified from RNA transcripts were the TCR beta CDR3 regions. Using the HTBI primer set, a first-round RT-PCR was run on the TCR CDR3. One entry per CDR3 protein, called by TCRdb with MiXCR from the multiplex PCR reads. The sample lists 650,000 to 800,000 distinct CDR3 sequences; nearly 45% were seen once. The sample comprised peripheral blood or thyroid tissue (not recorded which). The receptors here all came from an adult man with Graves' disease, either hyperthyroidism or ophthalmopathy (not recorded which).

J is TRBJ1-6 and V is TRBV20-1; D perhaps matches TRBD1 (5 bases). There are 13 residues in the CDR3. V gave up 0 bases and J gave up 14 bases, with 14 bases separating them. Germline CDR1 DFQATT, CDR2 SNEGSKA (reference sequence). DNA for the CDR3: TGCAGTGCTAGAGAGGAGACAGCGCAGACCCTCCACTTT. Protein: CSAREETAQTLHF.

This clonotype was counted ten times or more. The chain employs TRBV5-1 and TRBJ1-1; unclear D gene. CDR3 size: 14 residues. Trimming removed 7 bases at V and 0 bases at J, with 13 bases between. Per germline, CDR1 SGHRS and CDR2 YFSETQ. CDR3 bases: TGCGCCAGCTCACGGACGTACATGAACACTGAAGCTTTCTTT. Protein: CASSRTYMNTEAFF.

Concerning this clonotype itself: This may be a read error: a much more frequent sequence differs by one nucleotide. The V gene is TRBV10-3, the J gene TRBJ1-1; D uncertain. Trimming cost V 6 bases and J 4 bases, with 12 bases left between them. Germline-derived CDR1 and CDR2 are ENHRY and SYGVKD. CDR3 length equals 13 residues. The CDR3, as DNA: TGTGCCATCAGCGACGCATCGGGCACTGAAGCTTTCTTT. It encodes CAISDASGTEAFF.

This clonotype was found many times. The chain carries TRBV7-6 and TRBJ1-1; maybe TRBD1 (5 bases). CDR1 is SGHVS and CDR2 is FNYEAQ in the germline V gene. CDR3 length: 13 amino acids. The ends were cut back, 1 base at V and 6 bases at J, with 9 bases in the middle. For the CDR3, the DNA is TGTGCCAGCAGCTTAGGAGGGGATGCTGAAGCTTTCTTT. It is translated as CASSLGGDAEAFF.